This TCR beta chain was captured in a study of T-cell reconstitution after alpha-beta-depleted transplantation in children. A library of TCRbeta sequences, prepared with unique molecular identifiers, was generated. TCRdb called the PCR reads again in MiXCR, with one record for every CDR3 protein. The sample contains hundreds of thousands of distinct CDR3 sequences, around 12% of which appear only once. Study-wide points: Surviving recipient T cells and thymic progenitors accounted for the high day-60 TCRbeta diversity observed in some patients. Reports say that about two months after transplant, the alpha-beta T cells came out of several hundred graft clones that had expanded. Fresh T-cell production supplied most of the T-cell counts and diversity seen one year after transplant.

As concerns this clonotype: No antigen is known for it.

This receptor was obtained from a girl aged 2 to 9 with congenital amegakaryocytic thrombocytopenia, due to receive a stem cell transplant. Sequences were derived from PBMCs, sampled before TCRalphabeta/CD19-depleted stem cell transplant.

For the CDR3, the DNA is TGTGCCAGCAGCTCCCAGGGGGCGAGCACCGGGGAGCTGTTTTTT. Translation: CASSSQGASTGELFF. The chain uses TRBV7-9 and TRBJ2-2; TRBD1 matches 8 bases. V lost 4 bases to trimming and J lost 4 bases; unmatched junction nucleotides: 5. Germline CDR1 and CDR2: SEHNR and FQNEAQ (reference sequence). This CDR3 contains 15 residues.